Listed below are T cell receptor beta chains from one sample, sequenced in a study of blood T cell repertoires in COVID-19. The assay was immunoSEQ multiplex PCR, and TCRdb's table has in-frame clones only and misses some. Counted here are some 290,000 clones, almost 90% occurring once; the ten biggest clones make up approximately 2.9%. The sample was peripheral blood. These receptors originate from a woman in her twenties or thirties with COVID-19, enrolled during active disease. The conserved cysteine and the conserved F or W are not part of the CDR3 here.

v_call,j_call,cdr3_aa
TRBV20-1,TRBJ1-1,SATQNTEAF
TRBV6-1,TRBJ2-7,ASSETTGYEQY
TRBV19,TRBJ1-2,ASSSAPDTYGYT
TRBV5-1,TRBJ1-1,ASSLVVEGNTEAF
TRBV25-1,TRBJ2-7,ASRLAEAPYEQY
TRBV7-6,TRBJ2-5,ASSFWGGQETQY
TRBV5-6,TRBJ1-2,ASSRLSPGQGSYGYT
TRBV12-1,TRBJ1-5,ASTRDTYQPQH
TRBV11-3,TRBJ2-3,ASSVGGTSGTDTQY
TRBV11-3,TRBJ2-2,ASSRGQEDGELF
TRBV27,TRBJ1-2,ASHGTAANYGYT
TRBV19,TRBJ2-2,ASTLGAGTGELF
TRBV14,TRBJ1-2,ASSHRQGNYGYT
TRBV25-1,TRBJ2-2,ASRVGQGPNTGELF
TRBV4-2,TRBJ1-5,ASSQATGENQPQH
TRBV27,TRBJ2-1,ASSPYYGTSGRANEQF
TRBV5-4,TRBJ1-1,ASSLKGRGTEAF
TRBV7-2,TRBJ1-2,ASSLGGGGQANYGYT
TRBV28,TRBJ2-7,ASSYPGQGGQY
TRBV19,TRBJ1-3,ASSIAVSGNTIY
TRBV4-2,TRBJ2-7,ASSRPVRGAEPAYEQY
TRBV30,TRBJ1-4,AWSTGQTEKLF
TRBV4-1,TRBJ2-1,ASSQEAASGIGQF
TRBV19,TRBJ2-2,ASIGLAGEGTGELF
TRBV2,TRBJ2-5,ASSVQGAHQETQY
TRBV7-9,TRBJ2-7,ASSFRTEGYEQY
TRBV10-3,TRBJ2-1,AISGLAGVNEQF
TRBV5-1,TRBJ1-6,ASSLGQVDNSPLH
TRBV6-1,TRBJ1-4,ASSEVAGEKLF
TRBV30,TRBJ2-3,AWRLAGGTDTQY
TRBV19,TRBJ2-6,ASRDRINSGANVLT
TRBV3-1/TRBV3-2,TRBJ1-2,ASSLSWSVLGGYT
TRBV30,TRBJ2-2,AWRRASAGELF
TRBV6-5,TRBJ2-7,ASSLAIAYEQY
TRBV27,TRBJ2-1,ASSLSGRGNEQF
TRBV19,TRBJ1-3,AIAPSYPGNTIY
TRBV6-1,TRBJ1-1,ASSEITRDTEAF
TRBV7-2,TRBJ1-4,ASSLPSGGSNEKLF
TRBV14,TRBJ2-2,ASSYYRGPTGELF
TRBV3-1/TRBV3-2,TRBJ1-3,ASRSRDRGSGNTIY
TRBV10-1,TRBJ1-5,ASSAVNQPQH
TRBV2,TRBJ1-6,ASSDSGDSPLH
TRBV27,TRBJ2-5,ASSLRGQETQY
TRBV18,TRBJ1-1,ASSHGQGNKNTEAF
TRBV28,TRBJ2-1,ASSRNGGSGSPF
TRBV18,TRBJ2-2,ASSASTGGTGELF
TRBV5-1,TRBJ2-4,ASSLSPRTTENIQY
TRBV14,TRBJ2-7,ASSRGPPGQSSYRPY
TRBV27,TRBJ2-7,ASSLYQAGYEQY
TRBV20-1,TRBJ1-2,SAREGGSYT
TRBV3-1/TRBV3-2,TRBJ1-2,ASSPGTPYGYT
TRBV7-3,TRBJ1-1,ASSEVGGGGEAF
TRBV9,TRBJ1-6,ASSVAAANSPLH
TRBV27,TRBJ1-5,ASSFDRGDGNQPQH
TRBV19,TRBJ1-1,ASSVTGGFTEAF
TRBV11-1,TRBJ2-1,ASSFAGQGGNEQF
TRBV5-4,TRBJ2-1,ASSFVSGTYNEQF
TRBV9,TRBJ1-2,ASSPQGAGYGYT
TRBV19,TRBJ2-3,ASEGQGNSDTQY